The text below deals with one T cell receptor (beta chain). Its antigen remains unknown. The sample has other DNA sequences that encode this CDR3 too. Profiled with immunoSEQ multiplex PCR; TCRdb holds only in-frame clones, not every one. The sample has some 150,000 clones; around 89% are singletons. This sample was taken from a study of T cell responses to AZD1222 COVID-19 vaccine. Across the study: Both about-4-week and about-12-week second-dose recipients were combined.

Germline values: CDR1 SGHTA, CDR2 FQGNSA. This CDR3 is built from 13 residues. The V end lost 0 bases, the J end lost 4 bases, and 7 bases lay between the germline ends. Study results and limitations: In a largely white British group with more females than males, clonal diversity was possibly underestimated. Reports say nearly half of spike-specific TCRs go after unmutated variant regions.

The chain recombines TRBV7-2 with TRBJ2-7; possible D gene TRBD1, 5 bases. The sample consisted of peripheral blood, taken on day 0 of AZD1222 vaccination. The clonotype originates from an adult in good health. The CDR3 region has the DNA TGTGCCAGCAGCTTAGCGAAGGGGTACGAGCAGTACTTC. This translates into CASSLAKGYEQYF.